The entry below gives a single TCR beta chain sequence along with its context. Its specificity is not known. Viral peptide pools were used in the ViraFEST assay to expand antigen-specific CD4+ T cells, and sequencing came afterward. Subsequent to less than twelve days of culture, CD4+ T cells were isolated. Testing of the vaccine recipients showed negative nucleocapsid antibodies and no prior SARS-CoV-2 infection. About 2 million PBMC were placed in each well, which was supplemented with approximately 10 IU/ml IL-2 and about 10 ug/ml peptides. On days 3 and 7, fresh IL-2 medium replaced half the medium. The data were taken from a study of vaccination effects on CD4 cells after COVID-19. Study-wide results and limits: There was only 1 of 255 vaccine-induced clones in healthy vaccinees that cross-reacted with common cold coronaviruses. Marked clonal contraction of infection- and vaccine-induced clones was seen late after vaccination.

Profiling relied on immunoSEQ multiplex PCR, and the TCRdb table lists in-frame clones only, not all of them. The table records tens of thousands of clones, 60% to 70% of them present only once. V shed 0 bases, J shed 8 bases, and the junction held 5 bases outside the gene matches. There are 15 residues in the CDR3. Germline CDR1 reads SGHKS; CDR2 reads YYEKEE (reference sequence). The TCR comes from a human donor who received a COVID-19 vaccine. The V gene is TRBV5-5, the J gene TRBJ1-5, with TRBD1 identical over 10 bases. Sequences were derived from CD4+ T cells from PBMCs cultured with HCoV-NL63 spike peptides, sampled before COVID-19 vaccination. This CDR3 is CASSLVGQGMEPQHF. The CDR3 bases are TGTGCCAGCAGCTTGGTGGGACAGGGGATGGAGCCCCAGCATTTT.